This T cell receptor beta chain was documented in a study of blood T cell repertoires in COVID-19. Study in general: Samples of COVID-19 (acute and convalescent) were obtained from the United States, Italy and Spain. T cells, B-cell-depleted T cells, or PBMCs supplied cDNA or gDNA.

J lost 0 bases, V lost 8 bases, and 2 bases had no gene match. CDR1 and CDR2 (germline): SQVTM, ANQGSEA. CDR3 length equals 13 residues. TCRdb's copy holds only in-frame clones and misses some; the assay was immunoSEQ multiplex PCR. The table lists around 130,000 clones, 80% of them singletons. The genes are TRBV29-1 and TRBJ2-3, with 10 bases lining up with TRBD1. Input material: peripheral blood. This TCR derives from a man in his 70s with acute or convalescent COVID-19. CDR3 nucleotide sequence: TGCAGCCTGACAGGGGGCAGCACAGATACGCAGTATTTT. Residues: CSLTGGSTDTQYF.